This TCR beta chain was profiled in a study of shared clonotypes between healthy human individuals. This CDR3 has 14 residues. Trimming took 0 bases from V and 4 from J, leaving 8 bases between them. Germline V gene sequence: CDR1 MRHNA, CDR2 SNTAGT. Deep level was the assay's run setting. Genomic DNA per cell subset filled all wells of several immunoSEQ plates. Assay used: immunoSEQ multiplex PCR; TCRdb lists only in-frame clones, some missing. The sample shows 500,000 to 650,000 clones, about 80% of them seen only once. This clone appeared many times. Additional DNA sequences in this sample encode the identical CDR3.

V usage is TRBV6-4 and J usage is TRBJ2-3, with D perhaps matching TRBD1 or TRBD2 (6 bases each). Sequences were obtained from PBMCs. The sequence came from a woman aged 40 to 55 in good health. Some clones in this sample may be carry-over from other donors' samples. The CDR3 spells CASSDSGGADTQYF. The CDR3 bases are TGTGCCAGCAGTGACTCCGGGGGCGCAGATACGCAGTATTTT.